These 9 T cell receptor beta chains were all obtained from the same sample, sequenced in a study of CD8 T cells in Susac syndrome. RNA, at roughly 0.45 to 1 ug, was reverse transcribed with random hexamers. TCRdb re-called the immunoSEQ multiplex PCR reads through MiXCR, storing one row per CDR3 protein. The sample yields about 52,000 distinct CDR3 sequences, 93% seen once. The sample comprised CD8+ T cells from PBMCs. These receptors all stem from a human donor with multiple sclerosis.

This clonotype occurred once. V is TRBV29-1 and J is TRBJ2-1, with 15 bases aligning to TRBD2. CDR3 length: 14 amino acids. V shed 3 bases and J 8 bases; nucleotides not matched to a gene: 2. The germline V gene has CDR1 SQVTM and CDR2 ANQGSEA. CDR3 nucleotides: TGCAGCGTTGAGGGACTAGCGGGGGGTTATGAGCAGTTCTTC. It is translated as CSVEGLAGGYEQFF.

V gene TRBV7-9 combines with J gene TRBJ2-4; 8 bases are shared with TRBD1. The CDR3 length is 17 residues. V trimming: 8 bases; J trimming: 0 bases; junction bases outside the gene matches: 12. Per germline, CDR1 SEHNR and CDR2 FQNEAQ (reference sequence). The CDR3 protein is CASGSIDRGLAKNIQYF. The CDR3 DNA is TGTGCCAGCGGCTCTATAGACAGGGGTTTAGCCAAAAACATTCAGTACTTC. Full variable domain (remainder filled in from reference TRBV7-9 and TRBJ2-4): DTGVSQNPRHKITKRGQNVTFRCDPISEHNRLYWYRQTLGQGPEFLTYFQNEAQLEKSRLLSDRFSAERPKGSFSTLEIQRTEQGDSAMYLCASGSIDRGLAKNIQYFGAGTRLSVL.

This chain links TRBV24-1 with TRBJ1-5; D might be TRBD1 (5 bases). Germline lookup yields CDR1 KGHDR and CDR2 SFDVKD. V shed 5 bases and J shed 7 bases, with 17 bases lying between them. This CDR3 spans 15 amino acids. Here the CDR3 reads CATSGGGGLGQPQHF. DNA of the CDR3: TGTGCCACCAGTGGCGGGGGAGGACTAGGACAGCCCCAGCATTTT.

The chain has TRBV11-1 and TRBJ2-6; no clear D gene. The V end lost 1 base, the J end lost 1 base, and 14 bases lay between the germline ends. There are 18 residues in the CDR3. Germline V gene lookup returns CDR1 SGHAT and CDR2 FQDESV (reference sequence). As DNA, the CDR3 is TGTGCCAGCAGCTTAGGGGTGATTCGGAGTTCTGGGGCCAACGTCCTGACTTTC. Amino acid sequence: CASSLGVIRSSGANVLTF.

This chain uses TRBV12-3 or TRBV12-4 with TRBJ2-3; maybe TRBD2 (5 bases). Trimming pared 3 bases from V and 1 base from J, leaving 11 bases between. This CDR3 spans 15 amino acids. The CDR3 region has the DNA TGTGCCAGCAGTTTTACGGGGTTCGGCACAGATACGCAGTATTTT. Translating gives CASSFTGFGTDTQYF.

The CDR3 protein is CASSVVPGNYGYTF. DNA of the CDR3: TGTGCCAGCAGCGTAGTGCCAGGAAACTATGGCTACACCTTC. The chain links TRBV9 to TRBJ1-2, with D unresolved. The CDR3 loop spans 14 amino acids. From germline, CDR1 is SGDLS and CDR2 YYNGEE. V was cut by 0 bases and J by 2 bases, with 8 bases left in between. The whole variable domain, filled in from reference TRBV9 and TRBJ1-2, reads DSGVTQTPKHLITATGQRVTLRCSPRSGDLSVYWYQQSLDQGLQFLIQYYNGEERAKGNILERFSAQQFPDLHSELNLSSLELGDSALYFCASSVVPGNYGYTFGSGTRLTVV.

The chain recombines TRBV20-1 with TRBJ2-3; 13 bases line up with TRBD2. This CDR3 is built from 16 residues. Germline lookup yields CDR1 DFQATT and CDR2 SNEGSKA (reference sequence). V was pared by 4 bases and J by 0 bases, with 4 bases of the junction left unmatched. The chain's CDR3 is CSATPLAGGSTDTQYF. The CDR3 DNA reads as TGCAGTGCTACCCCACTAGCGGGGGGGAGCACAGATACGCAGTATTTT.

V and J are TRBV28 and TRBJ2-4, with D unclear. The V gene lost 4 bases and the J gene lost 0 bases, with 19 bases spanning the gap. CDR3 length equals 18 residues. Per germline, CDR1 MDHEN and CDR2 SYDVKM. CDR3 in DNA: TGTGCCAGCAGTTCAAGCACGGATTTACCAGGAGCCAAAAACATTCAGTACTTC. Translation: CASSSSTDLPGAKNIQYF.

V gene TRBV14 combines with J gene TRBJ2-7; D perhaps matches TRBD2 (6 bases). Germline values: CDR1 SGHDN, CDR2 FVKESK. V was pared by 1 base and J by 4 bases, with 8 bases between. CDR3 size: 13 residues. The CDR3 bases are TGTGCCAGCAGCCAAGGGGCGGGGTACGAGCAGTACTTC. It yields the protein CASSQGAGYEQYF.